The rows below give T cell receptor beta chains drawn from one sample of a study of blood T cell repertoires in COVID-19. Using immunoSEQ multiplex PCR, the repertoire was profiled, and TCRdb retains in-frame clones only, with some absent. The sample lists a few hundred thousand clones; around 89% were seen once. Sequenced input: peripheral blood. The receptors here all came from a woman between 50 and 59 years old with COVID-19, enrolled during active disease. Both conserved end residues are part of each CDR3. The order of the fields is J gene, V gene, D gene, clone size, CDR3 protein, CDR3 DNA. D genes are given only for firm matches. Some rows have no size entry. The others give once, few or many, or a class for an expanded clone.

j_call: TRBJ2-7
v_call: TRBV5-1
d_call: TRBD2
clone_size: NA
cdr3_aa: CASTLMTSGTGEQYF
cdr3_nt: TGCGCCAGCACCTTGATGACTAGCGGGACAGGTGAGCAGTACTTC

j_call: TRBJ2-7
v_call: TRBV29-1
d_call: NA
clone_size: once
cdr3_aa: CSVEDRYEQYF
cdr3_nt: TGCAGCGTTGAAGATCGTTACGAGCAGTACTTC

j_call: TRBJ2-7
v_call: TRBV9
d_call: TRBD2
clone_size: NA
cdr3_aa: CASSSWEGLGEQYF
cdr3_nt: TGTGCCAGCAGCTCTTGGGAGGGCCTAGGCGAGCAGTACTTC

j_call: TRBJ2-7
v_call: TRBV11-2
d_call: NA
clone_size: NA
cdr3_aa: CASSDTYEQYF
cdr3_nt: TGTGCCAGCAGCGACACCTACGAGCAGTACTTC

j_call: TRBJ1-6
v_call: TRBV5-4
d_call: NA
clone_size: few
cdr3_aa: CASDGGRGEPLHF
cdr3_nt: TGTGCCAGCGATGGGGGCCGAGGGGAACCCCTCCACTTT

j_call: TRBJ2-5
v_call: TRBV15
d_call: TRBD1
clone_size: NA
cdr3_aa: CATQQGAGETQYF
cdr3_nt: TGTGCCACCCAACAGGGGGCGGGCGAGACCCAGTACTTC

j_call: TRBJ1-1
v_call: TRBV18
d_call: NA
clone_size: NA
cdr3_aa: CASSQGLGVDTEAFF
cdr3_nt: TGTGCCAGCTCACAGGGACTCGGGGTCGACACTGAAGCTTTCTTT

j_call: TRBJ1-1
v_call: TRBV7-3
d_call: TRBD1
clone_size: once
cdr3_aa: CASSFQGARNTEAFF
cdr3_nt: TGTGCCAGCAGCTTTCAGGGGGCGAGGAACACTGAAGCTTTCTTT

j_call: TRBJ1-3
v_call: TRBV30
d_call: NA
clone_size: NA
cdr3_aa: CAWSPRGGGNTIYF
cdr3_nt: TGTGCCTGGAGTCCCCGAGGGGGGGGGAACACCATATATTTT

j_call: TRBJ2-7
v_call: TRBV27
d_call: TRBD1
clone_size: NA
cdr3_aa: CASSLGQGRTYEQYF
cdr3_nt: TGTGCCAGCAGCCTCGGACAGGGGCGAACCTACGAGCAGTACTTC

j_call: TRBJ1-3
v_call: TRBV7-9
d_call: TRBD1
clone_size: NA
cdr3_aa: CASSLYVGDSGNTIYF
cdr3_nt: TGTGCCAGCAGCCTATACGTCGGGGACAGTGGAAACACCATATATTTT

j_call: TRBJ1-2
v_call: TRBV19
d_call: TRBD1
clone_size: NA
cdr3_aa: CASSRLTGGEYGYTF
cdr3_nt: TGTGCCAGTAGCCGATTGACAGGGGGCGAGTATGGCTACACCTTC

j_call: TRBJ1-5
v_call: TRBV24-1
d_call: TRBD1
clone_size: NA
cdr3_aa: CATSDSRQGCNQPQHF
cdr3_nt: TGTGCCACCAGTGATTCCAGACAGGGGTGCAATCAGCCCCAGCATTTT

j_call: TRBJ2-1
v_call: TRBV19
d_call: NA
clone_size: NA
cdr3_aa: CASSILGQVNEQFF
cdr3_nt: TGTGCCAGTAGTATACTGGGGCAAGTCAATGAGCAGTTCTTC

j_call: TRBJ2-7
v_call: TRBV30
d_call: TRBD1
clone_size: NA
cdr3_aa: CACAIQGSYEQYF
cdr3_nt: TGTGCCTGCGCTATACAGGGGTCCTACGAGCAGTACTTC

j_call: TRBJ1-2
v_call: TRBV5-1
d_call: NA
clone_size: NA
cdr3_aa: CASSPIGPGLTYGYTF
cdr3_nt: TGCGCCAGCAGCCCAATTGGCCCGGGGTTGACCTATGGCTACACCTTC

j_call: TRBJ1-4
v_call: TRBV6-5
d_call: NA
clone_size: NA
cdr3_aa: CASKYTGDNEKLFF
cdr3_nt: TGTGCCAGCAAGTATACCGGGGATAATGAAAAACTGTTTTTT

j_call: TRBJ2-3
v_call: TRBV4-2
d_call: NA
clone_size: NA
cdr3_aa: CASSLTRGTDTQYF
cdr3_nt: TGTGCCAGCAGCCTCACTCGAGGAACAGATACGCAGTATTTT

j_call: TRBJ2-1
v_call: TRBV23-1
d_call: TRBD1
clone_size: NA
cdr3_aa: CASIQTGGLYNEQFF
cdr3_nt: TGCGCCAGCATTCAGACAGGGGGGTTATACAATGAGCAGTTCTTC

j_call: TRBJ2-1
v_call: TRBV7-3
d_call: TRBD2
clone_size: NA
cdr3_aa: CASSLRLLAGGGTYNEQFF
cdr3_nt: TGTGCCAGCAGCTTAAGGCTCCTAGCGGGAGGAGGCACCTACAATGAGCAGTTCTTC

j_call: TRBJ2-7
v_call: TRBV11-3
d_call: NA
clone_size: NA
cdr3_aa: CASTDLGSRNRVEQYF
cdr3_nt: TGTGCCAGCACCGACCTCGGGAGCCGAAATAGGGTCGAGCAGTACTTC

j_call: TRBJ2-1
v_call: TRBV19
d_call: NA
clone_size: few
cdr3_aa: CASSKTGLLIYNEQFF
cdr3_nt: TGTGCCAGTAGCAAGACGGGACTCCTCATCTACAATGAGCAGTTCTTC

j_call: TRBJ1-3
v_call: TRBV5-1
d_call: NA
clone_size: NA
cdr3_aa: CASSLEGSSGNTIYF
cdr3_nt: TGCGCCAGCAGCTTAGAAGGGAGCTCTGGAAACACCATATATTTT

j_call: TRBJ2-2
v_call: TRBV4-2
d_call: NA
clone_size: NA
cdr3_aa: CASSQAEGANTGELFF
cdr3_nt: TGTGCCAGCAGCCAAGCCGAGGGCGCGAACACCGGGGAGCTGTTTTTT

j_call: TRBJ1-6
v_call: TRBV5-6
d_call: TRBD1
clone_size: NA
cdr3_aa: CASSLALTGGASGSSPLHF
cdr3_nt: TGTGCCAGCAGCTTGGCCCTTACAGGGGGCGCGTCGGGTAGTTCACCCCTCCACTTT

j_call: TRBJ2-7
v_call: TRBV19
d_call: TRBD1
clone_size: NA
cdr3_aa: CASGTGGFHEQYF
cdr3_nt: TGTGCCAGTGGGACAGGGGGCTTCCACGAGCAGTACTTC

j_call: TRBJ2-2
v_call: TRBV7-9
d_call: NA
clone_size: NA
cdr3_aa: CASSLKHPGELFF
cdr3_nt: TGTGCCAGCAGCTTAAAGCACCCCGGGGAGCTGTTTTTT

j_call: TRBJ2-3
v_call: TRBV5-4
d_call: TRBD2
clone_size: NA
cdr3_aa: CASSPGLAGHSTDTQYF
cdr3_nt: TGTGCCAGCAGCCCCGGACTAGCGGGCCACAGCACAGATACGCAGTATTTT

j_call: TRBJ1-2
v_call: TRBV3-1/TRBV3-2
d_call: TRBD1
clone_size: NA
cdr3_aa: CASSQAPGTAYGYTF
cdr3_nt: TGTGCCAGCAGCCAAGCCCCGGGGACAGCTTATGGCTACACCTTC

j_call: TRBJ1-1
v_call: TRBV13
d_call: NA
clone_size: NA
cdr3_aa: CASSFKGKRTEAFF
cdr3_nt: TGTGCCAGCAGCTTTAAGGGGAAAAGGACTGAAGCTTTCTTT

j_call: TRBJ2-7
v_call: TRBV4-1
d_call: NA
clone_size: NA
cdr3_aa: CASSQGGAYEQYF
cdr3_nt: TGCGCCAGCAGCCAAGGGGGGGCCTACGAGCAGTACTTC

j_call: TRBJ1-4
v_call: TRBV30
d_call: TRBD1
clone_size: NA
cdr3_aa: CAWSVGQGLTNEKLFF
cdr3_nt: TGTGCCTGGAGTGTTGGACAGGGCCTAACTAATGAAAAACTGTTTTTT

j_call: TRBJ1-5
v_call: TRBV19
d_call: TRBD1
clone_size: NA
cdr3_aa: CASKDREGNQPQHF
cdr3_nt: TGTGCCAGCAAGGACAGGGAGGGCAATCAGCCCCAGCATTTT

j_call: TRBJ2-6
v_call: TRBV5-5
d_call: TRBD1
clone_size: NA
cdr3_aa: CASSFGQGASGANVLTF
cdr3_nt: TGTGCCAGCAGCTTTGGACAGGGGGCTTCTGGGGCCAACGTCCTGACTTTC

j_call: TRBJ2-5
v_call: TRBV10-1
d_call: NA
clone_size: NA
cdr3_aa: CASSRTIQETQYF
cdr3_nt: TGCGCCAGCAGTCGGACTATCCAAGAGACCCAGTACTTC

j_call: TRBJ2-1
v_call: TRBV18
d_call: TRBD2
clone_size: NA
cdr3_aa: CASSPMTSTYNEQFF
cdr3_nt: TGTGCCAGCTCACCCATGACTAGCACCTACAATGAGCAGTTCTTC

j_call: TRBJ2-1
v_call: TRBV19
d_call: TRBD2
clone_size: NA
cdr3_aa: CASTVGLAFYNEQFF
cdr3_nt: TGTGCCAGTACCGTGGGACTAGCCTTCTACAATGAGCAGTTCTTC

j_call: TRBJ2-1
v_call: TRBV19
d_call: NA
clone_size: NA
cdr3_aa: CASSPYGSPGNEQFF
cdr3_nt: TGTGCCAGTTCCCCCTACGGGAGCCCAGGCAATGAGCAGTTCTTC

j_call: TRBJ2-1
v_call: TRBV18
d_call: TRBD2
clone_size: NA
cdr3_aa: CASSPVTGGDNEQFF
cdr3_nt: TGTGCCAGCTCACCCGTGACGGGAGGCGACAATGAGCAGTTCTTC

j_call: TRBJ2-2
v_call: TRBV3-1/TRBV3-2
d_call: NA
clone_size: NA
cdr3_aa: CASSQGQLTGTGELFF
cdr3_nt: TGTGCCAGCAGCCAAGGGCAGCTGACGGGCACCGGGGAGCTGTTTTTT

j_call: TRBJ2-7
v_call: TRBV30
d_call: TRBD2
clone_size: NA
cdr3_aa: CAWSVQSGRISYEQYF
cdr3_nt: TGTGCCTGGAGTGTACAAAGCGGGAGGATTTCCTACGAGCAGTACTTC

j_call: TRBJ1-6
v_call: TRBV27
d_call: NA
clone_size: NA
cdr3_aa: CASSSTDRSSYNSPLHF
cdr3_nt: TGTGCCAGCAGTTCGACCGACAGGAGCTCCTATAATTCACCCCTCCACTTT

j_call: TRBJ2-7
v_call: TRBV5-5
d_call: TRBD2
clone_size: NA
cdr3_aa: CASSWSASGSMPYEQYF
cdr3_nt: TGTGCCAGCAGCTGGTCAGCTAGCGGGAGTATGCCCTACGAGCAGTACTTC

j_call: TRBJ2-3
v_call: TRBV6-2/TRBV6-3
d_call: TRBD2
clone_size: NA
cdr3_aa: CASSSLAGGPRDTQYF
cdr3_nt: TGTGCCAGCAGCTCTCTAGCGGGAGGGCCGAGAGATACGCAGTATTTT

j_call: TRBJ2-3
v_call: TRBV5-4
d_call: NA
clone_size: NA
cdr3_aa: CASSLSAASTDTQYF
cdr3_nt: TGTGCCAGCAGCTTGTCTGCGGCCAGCACAGATACGCAGTATTTT

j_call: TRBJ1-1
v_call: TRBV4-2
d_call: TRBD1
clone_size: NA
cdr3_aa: CASSQDIGTGLRGAFF
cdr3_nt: TGTGCCAGCAGCCAAGATATCGGGACAGGCCTCCGGGGGGCTTTCTTT

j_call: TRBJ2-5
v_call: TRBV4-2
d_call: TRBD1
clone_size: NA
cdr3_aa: CASSQDYGTGLSRETQYF
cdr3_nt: TGTGCCAGCAGCCAAGATTATGGGACAGGGCTGAGTCGGGAGACCCAGTACTTC

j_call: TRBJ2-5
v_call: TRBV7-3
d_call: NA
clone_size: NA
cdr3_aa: CASSLAGIQETQYF
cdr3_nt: TGTGCCAGCAGCTTAGCGGGAATCCAAGAGACCCAGTACTTC

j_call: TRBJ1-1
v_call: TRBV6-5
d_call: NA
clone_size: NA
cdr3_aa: CASSYSWGLDTEAFF
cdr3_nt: TGTGCCAGCAGTTACTCTTGGGGGCTAGACACTGAAGCTTTCTTT

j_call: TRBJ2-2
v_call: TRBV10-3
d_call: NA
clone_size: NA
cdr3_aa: CAISRNTGELFF
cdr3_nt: TGTGCCATCAGCAGGAACACCGGGGAGCTGTTTTTT